This entry features one TCR beta chain sequence. This CDR3 contains 16 residues. Unmatched junction bases numbered 6, after V lost 0 bases and J lost 1 base. Germline CDR1 reads SGHNT; CDR2 reads YYREEE (reference sequence). Per the original data handling: For nucleated cells, counts were estimated from reference gene primer amplification. TCRdb's copy holds only in-frame clones and misses some; the assay was immunoSEQ multiplex PCR. The D gene and trimming were derived from the DNA, and the V and J assignments and clone size from that table. Of 100,000 to 150,000 clones in the sample, roughly 84% are singletons; the top ten hold under 1.5%. This sample was taken from a study of blood T cell repertoires in COVID-19. Study as a whole: The United States, Italy and Spain supplied acute and convalescent COVID-19 samples.

Sequenced: peripheral blood. This chain joins TRBV5-4 and TRBJ1-1; 7 bases line up with TRBD1. The source is a man aged 60 to 75 with acute or convalescent COVID-19. The CDR3 reads CASSLGVGQPNTEAFF. CDR3 bases: TGTGCCAGCAGCTTGGGGGTGGGACAGCCGAACACTGAAGCTTTCTTT.